These 7 T cell receptor beta chains were sequenced from one sample in a study of blood T cell repertoires in COVID-19. Assay: immunoSEQ multiplex PCR; the TCRdb copy retains only in-frame clones and omits some. The repertoire holds under 200,000 clones, with 70% to 90% as singletons. Sequenced: PBMCs or T cells enriched from blood (not recorded which). The receptors shown here come from a woman aged 50 to 65 who had recovered from COVID-19.

The gene calls are TRBV24-1 and TRBJ1-5; unclear D gene. The CDR3 covers 14 residues. The V gene's germline CDR1 is KGHDR and CDR2 SFDVKD. The V end lost 6 bases, the J end lost 6 bases, and 14 bases lay between the germline ends. CDR3 amino acids: CATSMGRVGQPQHF. Written as DNA, the CDR3 is TGTGCCACCAGTATGGGGAGGGTTGGTCAGCCCCAGCATTTT.

This clone was counted once. The V and J genes are TRBV5-1 and TRBJ2-3; TRBD1 is a possible D gene (5 bases). Germline loops: CDR1 SGHRS, CDR2 YFSETQ. Trimming removed 1 base from V and 5 bases from J, with 20 bases in between. The CDR3 totals 17 residues. CDR3 loop: CASSLLIGVGGGDTQYF. The CDR3 DNA reads as TGCGCCAGCAGCTTGTTAATAGGGGTGGGTGGCGGAGATACGCAGTATTTT.

The J gene is TRBJ1-4, the V gene TRBV4-3, with D possibly being TRBD1 (5 bases). This CDR3 comprises 16 residues. V dropped 0 bases and J dropped 3 bases, with 11 bases sitting between them. The germline V gene encodes CDR1 LGHNA and CDR2 YSLEER. This chain's CDR3 is CASSQDWGGANEKLFF. The CDR3 bases are TGCGCCAGCAGCCAAGATTGGGGGGGAGCTAATGAAAAACTGTTTTTT.

This chain joins TRBV9 and TRBJ1-2; the D gene is possibly TRBD1 (6 bases). Trimming removed 2 bases from V and 5 bases from J, with 19 bases in between. The CDR3 covers 16 residues. Germline assignment: CDR1 SGDLS and CDR2 YYNGEE. The CDR3 DNA follows: TGTGCCAGCAGCGTGGTCCCCAGTCAGGGGATATATGGCTACACCTTC. Its protein product is CASSVVPSQGIYGYTF.

This clone appeared once. The chain combines TRBV29-1 with TRBJ2-3, with unresolved D. Trimming pared 5 bases from V and 4 bases from J, leaving 10 bases between. This CDR3 has 12 amino acids. Germline CDR1 SQVTM, CDR2 ANQGSEA. CDR3 region: CSVRGSADTQYF. The CDR3 bases are TGCAGCGTTAGAGGTTCGGCAGATACGCAGTATTTT.

The CDR3 loop is CATSEGAGGKQYV. CDR3 nucleotide sequence: TGTGCCACCTCGGAGGGAGCGGGGGGAAAGCAGTACGTC. The chain has TRBV6-5 and TRBJ2-7; 9 bases line up with TRBD2. This CDR3 spans 13 amino acids. J gave up 8 bases and V 10 bases, and 12 bases lay outside the gene matches. In germline, CDR1 is MNHEY, CDR2 SVGAGI.

In its sample, this clone was seen a few times. The rearrangement joins TRBV6-5 to TRBJ1-6; TRBD1 aligns across 8 bases. CDR3 size: 14 residues. With 6 bases clipped from V and 5 bases from J, the junction kept 3 bases outside the gene matches. Germline CDR1 is MNHEY and CDR2 is SVGAGI. The CDR3 sequence is CASRPGGDNSPLHF. The CDR3 DNA follows: TGTGCCAGCAGGCCAGGGGGCGATAATTCACCCCTCCACTTT.